This T cell receptor (beta chain) was sequenced during a study of glioma-infiltrating T cells after dendritic cell vaccination. TCRB CDR3 was amplified from 2 ug genomic DNA or less. The primer mix had 60 V beta and 13 J beta primers. TCRdb keeps only in-frame clones here, not all; method: immunoSEQ multiplex PCR. The table has about 38,000 clones, approximately 80% seen once; the top ten hold 7.8%. PBMC were collected before vaccination, two weeks after the third vaccination, and at progression. The ends were cut back, 2 bases at V and 2 bases at J, with 7 bases in the middle. The CDR3 totals 13 residues. In germline, CDR1 is LGHNT, CDR2 FRNRAP.

V usage is TRBV12-5 and J usage is TRBJ2-7; D uncertain. The clonotype comes from a human donor with glioblastoma. The sequenced sample was blood, obtained before dendritic cell vaccination. The CDR3 spells CASGLNIPYEQYF. In DNA, the CDR3 is TGTGCTAGTGGTTTGAATATCCCCTACGAGCAGTACTTC.